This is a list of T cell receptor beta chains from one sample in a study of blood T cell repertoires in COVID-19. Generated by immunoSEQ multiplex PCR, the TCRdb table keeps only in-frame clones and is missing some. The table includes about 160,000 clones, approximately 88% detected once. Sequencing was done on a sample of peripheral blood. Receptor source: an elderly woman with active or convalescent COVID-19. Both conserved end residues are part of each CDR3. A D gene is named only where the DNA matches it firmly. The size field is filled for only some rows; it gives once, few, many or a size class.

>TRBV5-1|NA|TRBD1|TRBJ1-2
TGCGCCAGCAGCTGGGGACAGGGTGGGGATGGCTACACCTTC
CASSWGQGGDGYTF
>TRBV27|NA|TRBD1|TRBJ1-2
TGTGCCAGCAGCCGAGACAGGGGGGGTGGCTACACCTTC
CASSRDRGGGYTF
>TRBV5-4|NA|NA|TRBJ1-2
TGTGCCAGCAGCTTGGACCAGGGGACTAACTATGGCTACACCTTC
CASSLDQGTNYGYTF
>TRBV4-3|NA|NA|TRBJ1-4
TGCGCCAGCAGCCAAGATGCTCCCAGGGGACGGACTAATGAAAAACTGTTTTTT
CASSQDAPRGRTNEKLFF
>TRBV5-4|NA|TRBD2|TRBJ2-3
TGTGCCAGCAGCCCCGGACTAGCGGGGTTCACAGATACGCAGTATTTT
CASSPGLAGFTDTQYF
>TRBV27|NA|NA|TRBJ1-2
TGTGCCAGCAGTTTATTTTCGGCCGGACAGTTCAGCTATGGCTACACCTTC
CASSLFSAGQFSYGYTF
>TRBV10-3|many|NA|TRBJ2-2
TGTGCCATCACCGCTAGTTCTCCCGGGGAGCTGTTTTTT
CAITASSPGELFF
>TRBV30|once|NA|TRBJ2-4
TGTGCCTGGAGTGTACATCTCCGGGGGGCCGGAAACATTCAGTACTTC
CAWSVHLRGAGNIQYF
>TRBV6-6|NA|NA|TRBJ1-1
TGTGCCAGCACACCCGGGCGGGGGGCGTTAGGAGAAGCTTTCTTT
CASTPGRGALGEAFF
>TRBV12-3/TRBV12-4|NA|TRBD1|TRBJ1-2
TGTGCCAGCAGCCCCGGACAGGGGTATGGCTACACCTTC
CASSPGQGYGYTF
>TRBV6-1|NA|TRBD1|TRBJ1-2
TGTGCCAGCAGTGAAGTGGGACAGGGTAGTCTTATCTATGGCTACACCTTC
CASSEVGQGSLIYGYTF
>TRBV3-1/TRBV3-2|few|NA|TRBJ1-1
TGTGCCAGCAGCCCAGTGGTCCAGTCAATTGAAGCTTTCTTT
CASSPVVQSIEAFF
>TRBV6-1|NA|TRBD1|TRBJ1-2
TGTGCCAGCAGTGAACAAGGGACAGGGGCTAACTATGGCTACACCTTC
CASSEQGTGANYGYTF